This T cell receptor beta chain was obtained from a study of chemoradiotherapy in HPV16-positive cancers. At the level of the study: Functional T-cell assays on two HPV16-positive patients' cells defined candidate HPV-specific clones and common TCR motifs.

To note about this clone: Its matching antigen is unknown.

CDR3 length equals 16 residues. Per the germline V gene, CDR1 is SGHAT and CDR2 is FQNNGV. V was trimmed by 0 bases and J by 3 bases, leaving 14 bases between them. The study, taken as a whole, reports: HPV-responsive T-cell expansion during chemoradiotherapy was linked to improved recurrence-free survival in HPV16-positive patients. HPV-specific T cells were functionally defined from only a couple of HPV16-positive patients.

TCRdb's table, derived via immunoSEQ multiplex PCR, lists solely in-frame clones and lacks some. The sample yields roughly 10,000 clones, approximately 69% seen once. Specimen collection occurred from a patient who underwent chemoradiotherapy. The chain uses TRBV11-2 and TRBJ1-1, with D perhaps matching TRBD1 (6 bases). This receptor was identified in a human donor with HPV-associated anogenital cancer. The CDR3 DNA reads as TGTGCCAGCAGCTTAGACCCAACAGGGAGGGACACTGAAGCTTTCTTT. This codes for CASSLDPTGRDTEAFF.